A single sample gave rise to the 9 T cell receptor beta chains below, sequenced in a study of shared clonotypes between healthy human individuals. Terminally differentiated effector memory CD45RA+ cells were left out of the naive CD8 fraction, which was CD45RO-negative and positively selected for CCR7. Produced via immunoSEQ multiplex PCR; TCRdb's table is partial and in-frame only. The table includes about 2.2 million clones, around 93% detected once. Material: naive CD8+ T cells from PBMCs. The receptors were gathered from a man aged 18 to 30 in good health. Some clones in this sample may be carry-over from other donors' samples.

The J gene is TRBJ1-4, the V gene TRBV4-1, with D possibly matching TRBD1 (5 bases). The CDR3 is made up of 17 amino acids. Germline CDR1 reads MGHRA; CDR2 reads YSYEKL. Trimming stripped 0 bases from V and 2 bases from J, with 13 bases between. The CDR3 DNA reads as TGCGCCAGCAGCCAAGATCGACGGTCAGGGACTAATGAAAAACTGTTTTTT. Its protein is CASSQDRRSGTNEKLFF.

V usage is TRBV28 and J usage is TRBJ2-7; D uncertain. Per germline, CDR1 MDHEN and CDR2 SYDVKM. There are 15 residues in the CDR3. Between the trimmed V and J ends, which lost 3 bases and 2 bases, there was a span of 14 bases. The CDR3, as DNA: TGTGCCAGCAGTTTTTTCAGGAAACCACCCTACGAGCAGTACTTC. Translation gives CASSFFRKPPYEQYF.

The CDR3 loop reads CAKQGFMAQYF. The CDR3 region has the DNA TGCGCCAAGCAGGGATTTATGGCCCAGTACTTC. The gene calls are TRBV10-1 and TRBJ2-5; possible D gene TRBD1, 5 bases. The V and J ends lost 10 bases and 9 bases respectively, with 15 bases between them. The CDR3 consists of 11 residues. The germline CDR1 and CDR2 sequences are WNHNN and SYGVQD (reference sequence).

The chain employs TRBV2 and TRBJ1-2; possibly TRBD1 for D (5 bases). The V end was cut by 4 bases, the J end by 0 bases, with 12 bases between. CDR1 and CDR2 from the germline V gene are SNHLY and FYNNEI. CDR3 size: 15 residues. Here the CDR3 reads CASSVSGPSNYGYTF. The CDR3 DNA sequence: TGTGCCAGCAGTGTTTCGGGGCCCTCTAACTATGGCTACACCTTC.

This clone was observed a single time. V is TRBV7-9 and J is TRBJ2-5; 11 nucleotides agree with TRBD2. There are 14 residues in the CDR3. The J segment lost 3 bases and the V segment lost 6 bases, leaving 3 bases of the junction unmatched. Germline V gene sequence: CDR1 SEHNR, CDR2 FQNEAQ (reference sequence). CDR3 bases: TGTGCCAGCAGACAACTAGCGGGGGAAGAGACCCAGTACTTC. Amino acids: CASRQLAGEETQYF.

The chain combines TRBV19 with TRBJ1-4; D is undetermined. Trimming stripped 9 bases from V and 6 bases from J, with 14 bases between. Per the germline V gene, CDR1 is LNHDA and CDR2 is SQIVND (reference sequence). CDR3 size: 13 residues. CDR3 amino acids: CASESDGYEKLFF. The CDR3 DNA sequence: TGTGCCAGCGAGTCAGACGGATATGAAAAACTGTTTTTT.

The V call is TRBV7-9, the J call TRBJ2-7, with D unresolved. V was pared by 0 bases and J by 6 bases, with 9 bases between. The V gene's germline CDR1 is SEHNR and CDR2 FQNEAQ (reference sequence). The CDR3 length is 13 residues. The chain's CDR3 is CASSLAGSREQYF. CDR3 sequence (DNA): TGTGCCAGCAGCTTAGCCGGCAGTCGCGAGCAGTACTTC.

The chain combines TRBV30 with TRBJ1-4; D gene uncertain. Between the trimmed V and J ends, which lost 3 bases and 4 bases, there was a span of 12 bases. The CDR3 length is 14 residues. Germline V CDR1 and CDR2: GTSNPN, SVGIG (reference sequence). The CDR3: CAWSPTAVNEKLFF. The DNA of the CDR3 is TGTGCCTGGAGCCCGACGGCAGTTAATGAAAAACTGTTTTTT.

The CDR3 here is CASSLEFSYEQYF. CDR3 DNA: TGTGCCAGCAGTTTGGAGTTTTCCTACGAGCAGTACTTC. The chain combines TRBV28 with TRBJ2-7, with no clear D. The CDR3 extends over 13 amino acids. The V gene lost 3 bases and the J gene lost 1 base, with 7 bases spanning the gap. In germline, CDR1 is MDHEN, CDR2 SYDVKM.